Here is one T cell receptor (beta chain) with its context. Trimming took off 2 bases at V and 4 bases at J, with 14 bases between the two ends. The CDR3 covers 15 residues. The V gene's germline CDR1 is SGHTA and CDR2 FQGNSA. The sample is drawn from a study of blood T cell repertoires in COVID-19. The overall study: Samples came from the United States, Italy and Spain, spanning acute and convalescent COVID-19. T cells, B-cell-depleted T cells, or PBMCs supplied cDNA or gDNA.

TCRdb's table, derived via immunoSEQ multiplex PCR, lists solely in-frame clones and lacks some. The sample lists about 250,000 clones, around nine tenths seen once, with about 1.3% in the top ten. V and J are TRBV7-2 and TRBJ1-2, with D tentatively TRBD1 (5 bases). The TCR was taken from a man at least 80 years old with acute or convalescent COVID-19. Source material: peripheral blood. CDR3 in amino acids: CASSLRPTELYGYTF. The CDR3 nucleotides read TGTGCCAGCAGCTTAAGGCCGACAGAACTCTATGGCTACACCTTC.